This TCR beta chain emerged from a study of response to subunit inactivated influenza vaccine. TCRdb redid the calling of the RT-PCR reads with MiXCR, one entry per CDR3 protein. Among 800,000 to 1,000,000 distinct CDR3 sequences listed, over 20% were seen once. This clonotype was seen only a few times. The CDR3 sequence is 17 residues long. Germline CDR1 reads SGHVS; CDR2 reads FQNEAQ. V gave up 2 bases and J gave up 0 bases; unmatched junction bases: 7. This clonotype was sampled from a man in his fifties who received an inactivated influenza vaccine. The sequences come from PBMCs from blood, collected 4 to 6 days after vaccination. The chain joins TRBV7-8 to TRBJ2-3; 8 bases align to TRBD2. The CDR3 spells CASSLNPSGGSTDTQYF. Written as DNA, the CDR3 is TGTGCCAGCAGCTTAAACCCGAGCGGGGGTAGCACAGATACGCAGTATTTT.